One TCR beta chain is described in this entry. Antigen specificity is unknown. The data were obtained in a study of shared clonotypes between healthy human individuals. The CDR3 is 14 amino acids. The ends were cut back, 3 bases at V and 1 base at J, with 10 bases in the middle. Germline CDR1 is SGHRS and CDR2 is YFSETQ. Findings and limits, study-wide: Across subsets, estimated richness was generally greater for naive than for memory populations. When compared with the clonotypes that were shared by all four sorted-subset donors, the non-shared clonotypes turned out to have lower generation probabilities. Several donors held 4.5% to 5% of naive CD4 clonotypes in common.

Profiled with immunoSEQ multiplex PCR; TCRdb holds only in-frame clones, not every one. The sample carries 950,000 to 1,100,000 clones, 65% to 75% recorded once. This rearrangement joins TRBV5-1 to TRBJ2-5; D might be TRBD2 (5 bases). The receptor's source is a man in his late teens or twenties in good health. Sequenced material: memory CD4+ T cells sorted from blood. Subset denoted: CD45RA-negative fraction. Written as DNA, the CDR3 is TGCGCCAGCAGCTCATCCGGACTCCAAGAGACCCAGTACTTC. Translating it yields CASSSSGLQETQYF.